This is a list of T cell receptor beta chains from one sample in a study of control samples from healthy donors and cancer patients. Data came from immunoSEQ multiplex PCR; TCRdb stores just in-frame clones and leaves some out. The table has around 250,000 clones, roughly 87% seen once. The source material was PBMCs. These receptors were collected from a woman aged 60-75 years with lung cancer. Each CDR3 is given with its conserved first and last residue. The D gene is left open where the match is weak. The listing skips clone size in some rows; elsewhere it reads once, few, many or a size class.

J,V,D,size,DNA,CDR3
TRBJ2-1,TRBV28,TRBD1,once,TGTGCCAGCAGTTCGCGGACAGGGGAAATCTACAATGAGCAGTTCTTC,CASSSRTGEIYNEQFF
TRBJ2-3,TRBV30,-,-,TGTGCCTGGAGTGTATCGCCGGGAGCGGATACGCAGTATTTT,CAWSVSPGADTQYF
TRBJ2-1,TRBV5-4,TRBD2,-,TGTGCCAGCAGCTTATCGACTAGCGGGAGAGGTGAGCAGTTCTTC,CASSLSTSGRGEQFF
TRBJ2-5,TRBV28,-,-,TGTGCCAGCAGTTTTCGGCGGGCCCGACGGGAGACCCAGTACTTC,CASSFRRARRETQYF
TRBJ1-1,TRBV6-5,-,-,TGTGCCGCCGCACTCGGTTCAGGGGTTAACACTGAAGCTTTCTTT,CAAALGSGVNTEAFF
TRBJ2-2,TRBV10-3,-,-,TGTGCCATCAGTGGTCGACAAGGGGCGAACACCGGGGAGCTGTTTTTT,CAISGRQGANTGELFF
TRBJ1-5,TRBV6-2/TRBV6-3,TRBD1,few,TGTGCCAGCAGTGGGGACAGGGGATATAGCAATCAGCCCCAGCATTTT,CASSGDRGYSNQPQHF
TRBJ2-1,TRBV7-9,-,-,TGTGCCAGCAGCTCGTTACGATGGGCCCAAAGCTCCTACAATGAGCAGTTCTTC,CASSSLRWAQSSYNEQFF
TRBJ1-3,TRBV14,-,-,TGTGCCAGCAGCCAATTAGGTGGAGGGATGACCAACACCATATATTTT,CASSQLGGGMTNTIYF
TRBJ2-1,TRBV4-1,-,-,TGCGCCAGCAGCCAATGGGGACTTTCCTACAATGAGCAGTTCTTC,CASSQWGLSYNEQFF
TRBJ2-7,TRBV18,TRBD1,-,TGTGCCAGCTCACCGACAGGGGGCCCCTACGAGCAGTACTTT,CASSPTGGPYEQYF
TRBJ1-6,TRBV7-2,-,-,TGTGCCAGCAGCTCTACAGGGAAACCGACGAATTCACCCCTCCACTTT,CASSSTGKPTNSPLHF
TRBJ2-3,TRBV5-4,TRBD1,-,TGTGCCAGCAGCTTGGGAGAGGGGGCAAGCACAGATACGCAGTATTTT,CASSLGEGASTDTQYF
TRBJ2-3,TRBV7-9,TRBD2,-,TGTGCCAGCAGCCCGCGGGGGGGCTCGCGCACAGATACGCAGTATTTT,CASSPRGGSRTDTQYF
TRBJ2-2,TRBV20-1,-,few,TGCAGTGCTAGGGGACCGGGGGAGCTGTTTTTT,CSARGPGELFF